This T cell receptor beta chain appears in the sequencing data of a study of T cells in Graves' hyperthyroidism and ophthalmopathy. Trimming cost V 4 bases and J 7 bases; bases outside gene matches: 7. Germline V gene data show CDR1 as SGHAT and CDR2 as FQNNGV. The CDR3 runs to 14 residues. Study conclusions and caveats: A median 6.5 months before onset, the model predicted ophthalmopathy. A model built on 13 V-J features separated ophthalmopathy from stable hyperthyroidism.

RNA transcripts gave rise to amplified TCR beta CDR3 regions. First-round RT-PCR of the TCR CDR3 relied on the HTBI primer set. TCRdb re-derived calls from the multiplex PCR reads in MiXCR, one entry per CDR3 protein. The sample lists hundreds of thousands of distinct CDR3 sequences, roughly 15% occurring once. Regarding this clonotype: What it binds is not known.

PBMCs came from 10 ml fresh peripheral blood. V is TRBV11-2 and J is TRBJ1-5, with 7 nucleotides matching TRBD1. The source of this sequence is a woman aged 40 to 50 with Graves' ophthalmopathy. The sample was blood. The CDR3 sequence is CASSSRQGEQPQHF. CDR3 DNA: TGTGCCAGCAGCTCTCGACAGGGAGAACAGCCCCAGCATTTT.